This T cell receptor beta chain emerged from a study of radiotherapy plus CTLA-4 blockade in lung cancer (dated by TCRdb to between 2017 and 2018). Study-level background: Among enrolled patients, about 17% had an objective response and 31% reached disease control. What the research found in general, with its limitations: After treatment with radiotherapy and ipilimumab, TCR clones that originated in tumors expanded in peripheral blood. The strongest predictors of response were reported to be early dynamic shifts in blood T cell clones along with a rise in serum interferon-beta following radiation.

The study tested focal radiation therapy combined with CTLA-4 blockade (ipilimumab) in patients with chemo-refractory metastatic non-small-cell lung cancer. Library construction relied on the immunoSEQ multiplex PCR assay. TCRdb took over this immuneACCESS table, retaining in-frame rearrangements with V and J assigned. Such tables are incomplete; in checked studies, under half of the missing clones stem from an unresolved V gene, and the remainder is unexplained. Counted in this sample were 65,000 to 85,000 clones; roughly four fifths of them appeared once. The ten largest account for roughly a tenth of the sample. In its sample, this clone was seen a few times. The antigen it binds to is not known. No base-level quality is on record; no much larger clone is a single base apart. V loses 2 bases, J loses 3 bases, and the germline ends lie 8 bases apart. From the cysteine up to the phenylalanine, the CDR3 has a length of 13 residues. Kept here is only the CDR3 DNA, which spans 39 bases and is read in frame from base 1. Looking up the germline V gene yields CDR1 MNHEY and CDR2 SVGAGI.

The clonotype comes from a human donor with non-small cell lung cancer whose response to radiotherapy plus ipilimumab could not be evaluated. Specimen: peripheral blood, collected from a patient treated with radiotherapy plus ipilimumab. The chain couples TRBV6-5 to TRBJ2-7; no confident D gene assignment can be made. The CDR3: CASSYGQLYEQYF. The DNA sequence follows: TGTGCCAGCAGTTACGGGCAGCTCTACGAGCAGTACTTC.